These 10 T cell receptor beta chains originate from one sample sequenced in a study of persistence of HIV-infected CD4 T cells. Their cognate antigens are unknown. Overlapping HIV-1 Gag 15-mer peptides at around 0.91 ug per peptide per mL were used. CD40L-negative CD69-negative CD45RO-high memory CD4+ T cells were sorted as populations depleted of antigen-responding cells. The immunoSEQ assay was version 4, run in survey mode. Repertoires were generated with immunoSEQ multiplex PCR, while TCRdb's copy carries only in-frame clones and drops some. The sample consists of about 64,000 clones, over 60% of them appearing once. The material was CD4+ T cells sorted from PBMCs after roughly 18-hour stimulation, obtained from a patient who received antiretroviral therapy. The receptors derive from an adult man with HIV who was CMV-seropositive.

With regard to this clone: Other DNA sequences in the sample encode the same CDR3. The chain links TRBV24-1 to TRBJ2-7; D perhaps matches TRBD2 (6 bases). Trimming shortened V by 4 bases and J by 1 base, and 10 bases separated the two germline ends. From germline, CDR1 is KGHDR and CDR2 SFDVKD. This CDR3 comprises 14 residues. The CDR3 loop reads CATSEGGPSYEQYF. For the CDR3, the DNA is TGTGCCACCAGTGAGGGGGGACCTTCCTACGAGCAGTACTTC.

The chain links TRBV28 to TRBJ1-3, with D hard to call. The V gene lost 5 bases and the J gene lost 2 bases, with 19 bases spanning the gap. Germline CDR1 is MDHEN and CDR2 is SYDVKM. The CDR3 covers 17 residues. DNA of the CDR3: TGTGCCAGCAGTCCCAACGGAAAGGGTCGCCCTGGAAACACCATATATTTT. Its translation is CASSPNGKGRPGNTIYF.

This chain uses TRBV20-1 with TRBJ2-5, with D hard to call. Trimming cost V 3 bases and J 4 bases, with 3 bases left between them. In germline, CDR1 is DFQATT, CDR2 SNEGSKA (reference sequence). The CDR3 sequence is 10 residues long. CDR3 bases: TGCAGTGCTAGTCTAGAGACCCAGTACTTC. It codes for CSASLETQYF.

The chain has TRBV6-5 and TRBJ1-1, with TRBD1 as a possible D gene (6 bases). CDR1 is MNHEY, CDR2 SVGAGI, per germline. There are 14 residues in the CDR3. The ends were cut back, 7 bases at V and 0 bases at J, with 12 bases in the middle. DNA for the CDR3: TGTGCCAGCATCCCCAGGGGAATGAACACTGAAGCTTTCTTT. Encoded protein: CASIPRGMNTEAFF.

V is TRBV3-1 (or the pseudogene TRBV3-2) and J is TRBJ2-2; perhaps TRBD2 as D (5 bases). Germline CDR1 is LGHDT and CDR2 is YNNKEL (reference sequence). Trimming removed 1 base from V and 6 bases from J, with 9 bases in between. The CDR3 loop spans 14 amino acids. CDR3 in amino acids: CASSQAGSSGELFF. For the CDR3, the DNA is TGTGCCAGCAGCCAAGCGGGGTCCTCCGGGGAGCTGTTTTTT.

The V gene is TRBV7-2, the J gene TRBJ2-1; 10 bases agree with TRBD2. There are 15 residues in the CDR3. Trimming cost V 5 bases and J 4 bases; bases outside gene matches: 5. Germline V gives CDR1 SGHTA, CDR2 FQGNSA. CDR3 protein: CASSDQRGGYNEQFF. The CDR3 DNA sequence: TGTGCCAGCAGCGATCAGCGGGGGGGGTACAATGAGCAGTTCTTC.

The V and J genes are TRBV18 and TRBJ1-5; 8 nucleotides match TRBD1. This CDR3 comprises 17 residues. CDR1 KGHSH and CDR2 LQKENI come from the germline V gene. V trimming: 2 bases; J trimming: 3 bases; junction bases outside the gene matches: 9. The chain's CDR3 is CASSPGVDRGFNQPQHF. CDR3 nucleotide sequence: TGTGCCAGCTCACCAGGGGTAGACAGGGGTTTCAATCAGCCCCAGCATTTT.

The CDR3 DNA is TGTGCCAGTAGTATGAGGGGAGCTAACTATGGCTACACCTTC. Its protein product is CASSMRGANYGYTF. The rearrangement joins TRBV19 to TRBJ1-2; possibly TRBD1 for D (5 bases). The germline gives CDR1 LNHDA, CDR2 SQIVND (reference sequence). CDR3 length equals 14 residues. The V end was cut by 3 bases, the J end by 0 bases, with 8 bases between.

The chain is built from TRBV28 and TRBJ1-5, with a tentative D call TRBD1 (5 bases). CDR3 length: 14 residues. V was shortened by 2 bases and J by 7 bases, with 12 bases between the two germline ends. In germline, CDR1 is MDHEN, CDR2 SYDVKM. The CDR3 nucleotides read TGTGCCAGCAGTTTAGGGGCAGGGTTCCAGCCCCAGCATTTT. Protein product: CASSLGAGFQPQHF.

This chain uses TRBV6-5 with TRBJ1-5; 9 positions match TRBD1. The germline CDR1 and CDR2 sequences are MNHEY and SVGAGI. CDR3 length equals 14 residues. V lost 4 bases to trimming and J lost 7 bases; unmatched junction nucleotides: 5. The CDR3 DNA reads as TGTGCCAGCAGTTCTGGGACAGGGAGACAGCCCCAGCATTTT. It translates to CASSSGTGRQPQHF.